These 27 T cell receptor beta chains came from one sample sequenced in a study of cytomegalovirus exposure and HLA in healthy donors. The PCR had 60 Vbeta and 13 Jbeta primers. Clones were read by immunoSEQ multiplex PCR, and TCRdb kept only the in-frame ones, dropping some. Of roughly 140,000 clones listed, about four fifths are singletons. Sequenced input: PBMCs. The receptors shown here come from a woman aged 18-29 years in good health and CMV-seropositive.

CDR3 amino acids: CASSGTGSGETQYF. The CDR3 DNA is TGTGCCAGCAGCGGAACAGGGTCTGGGGAGACCCAGTACTTC. The chain recombines TRBV6-5 with TRBJ2-5, with a possible D match to TRBD1 (6 bases). The V end lost 6 bases, the J end lost 5 bases, and 16 bases lay between the germline ends. Germline values: CDR1 MNHEY, CDR2 SVGAGI. The CDR3 loop spans 14 amino acids.

There are a few counts of this clone. This sequence joins TRBV7-2 and TRBJ2-3; 14 positions match TRBD2. The CDR3 has 17 residues. V was pared by 5 bases and J by 4 bases, with 8 bases of the junction left unmatched. Germline V CDR1 and CDR2: SGHTA, FQGNSA. The CDR3 region is CASSPTGLAGVADTQYF. In DNA, the CDR3 is TGTGCCAGCAGCCCTACGGGACTAGCGGGGGTAGCAGATACGCAGTATTTT.

The chain joins TRBV27 to TRBJ1-6; 9 bases align to TRBD1. Looked up from germline, CDR1 is MNHEY and CDR2 is SMNVEV (reference sequence). The trim removed 8 bases at V and 3 bases at J, leaving 20 bases unmatched. This CDR3 is 20 amino acids long. The CDR3 loop is CASRGGGGRLTGGYNSPLHF. For the CDR3, the DNA is TGTGCCAGCCGGGGCGGAGGGGGGCGACTGACAGGGGGCTATAATTCACCCCTCCACTTT.

V gene TRBV6-5 combines with J gene TRBJ2-7; no clear D gene. With 2 bases removed from V and 2 bases from J, the gap between germline ends came to 13 bases. The germline CDR1 and CDR2 sequences are MNHEY and SVGAGI. The CDR3 covers 15 residues. The CDR3: CASSYGDGQAYEQYF. In nucleotides, the CDR3 is TGTGCCAGCAGTTACGGCGACGGCCAGGCCTACGAGCAGTACTTC.

V usage is TRBV7-2 and J usage is TRBJ1-1; D not resolved. The CDR3 consists of 14 residues. Trimming took off 1 base at V and 0 bases at J, with 6 bases between the two ends. Germline V gene lookup returns CDR1 SGHTA and CDR2 FQGNSA. CDR3 DNA sequence: TGTGCCAGCAGCTTAGATCCGGTGAACACTGAAGCTTTCTTT. It is translated as CASSLDPVNTEAFF.

The CDR3 DNA reads TGTGCCAGCAGACACGGTGGACAGGGGGCGGGAGGGTACGAGCAGTACTTC. Amino acid sequence: CASRHGGQGAGGYEQYF. The V call is TRBV28, the J call TRBJ2-7; 11 nucleotides line up with TRBD1. Germline V gives CDR1 MDHEN, CDR2 SYDVKM. The CDR3 loop spans 17 amino acids. V gave up 6 bases and J gave up 4 bases; unmatched junction bases: 14.

This clone was recorded only once. The chain couples TRBV5-1 to TRBJ2-1, with D unclear. V was cut by 0 bases and J by 4 bases, with 5 bases left in between. CDR1 is SGHRS and CDR2 is YFSETQ in the germline V gene. The CDR3 is 13 residues long. CDR3 nucleotides: TGCGCCAGCAGCTTGGCCAGATACAATGAGCAGTTCTTC. It specifies CASSLARYNEQFF.

This sequence joins TRBV7-9 and TRBJ1-2, with D maybe TRBD1 (6 bases). The V and J ends lost 5 bases and 2 bases respectively, with 21 bases between them. The CDR3 covers 17 residues. Germline-derived CDR1 and CDR2 are SEHNR and FQNEAQ (reference sequence). The CDR3 reads CASSVLAAGAPNYGYTF. The CDR3 region has the DNA TGTGCCAGCAGCGTCCTAGCGGCGGGGGCACCAAACTATGGCTACACCTTC.

The chain carries TRBV6-5 and TRBJ2-3; D possibly corresponds to TRBD1 (6 bases). This CDR3 is built from 14 residues. V gave up 2 bases and J gave up 6 bases, with 12 bases separating them. Germline CDR1 reads MNHEY; CDR2 reads SVGAGI. CDR3 DNA: TGTGCCAGCAGTTACATGGGGGCGCGTGATACGCAGTATTTT. It codes for CASSYMGARDTQYF.

This chain uses TRBV6-1 with TRBJ2-4; 8 bases agree with TRBD1. This CDR3 region has 15 residues. J gave up 6 bases and V 3 bases, and 7 bases lay outside the gene matches. Germline V gives CDR1 MNHNS, CDR2 SASEGT. The CDR3 sequence is CASSDRTGRANIQYF. DNA for the CDR3: TGTGCCAGCAGTGATCGGACAGGGCGCGCAAACATTCAGTACTTC.

The chain combines TRBV6-1 with TRBJ1-6; D is possibly TRBD1 (6 bases). Germline CDR1 is MNHNS and CDR2 is SASEGT. Trimming removed 1 base from V and 10 bases from J, with 14 bases in between. CDR3 length: 15 amino acids. The CDR3 DNA reads as TGTGCCAGCAGTGAAGGGCGGCAGGGGTGGTCACCCCTCCACTTT. Its translation is CASSEGRQGWSPLHF.

The V call is TRBV5-1, the J call TRBJ2-6; TRBD1 aligns across 8 bases. The V and J ends lost 4 bases and 1 base, in that order; junction bases with no gene match: 4. The CDR3 contains 16 residues. Per germline, CDR1 SGHRS and CDR2 YFSETQ. This CDR3 is CASSSTGGSGANVLTF. The CDR3 region has the DNA TGCGCCAGCAGCAGCACAGGGGGATCTGGGGCCAACGTCCTGACTTTC.

The V and J genes are TRBV29-1 and TRBJ2-1; TRBD1 might be the D (5 bases). Trimming cost V 7 bases and J 10 bases, with 11 bases left between them. The CDR3 has 10 amino acids. CDR1 SQVTM and CDR2 ANQGSEA come from the germline V gene. CDR3 sequence reads: CSATRTEQFF. The CDR3 DNA reads TGCAGCGCAACAAGGACAGAGCAGTTCTTC.

This clone was seen a handful of times. The rearrangement uses TRBV2 and TRBJ1-5, with 7 bases aligning to TRBD1. With 6 bases clipped from V and 2 bases from J, the junction kept 7 bases outside the gene matches. The length of the CDR3 is 15 residues. Germline V gene lookup returns CDR1 SNHLY and CDR2 FYNNEI. The CDR3 DNA reads as TGTGCCAGCAGAGTCGACAGGGCGGGCAATCAGCCCCAGCATTTT. This encodes CASRVDRAGNQPQHF.

V gene TRBV4-1 combines with J gene TRBJ2-7, with no clear D. V gave up 9 bases and J gave up 7 bases, with 13 bases separating them. This CDR3 spans 11 amino acids. The germline V gene has CDR1 MGHRA and CDR2 YSYEKL. The CDR3 protein is CASSSRREQYF. Written as DNA, the CDR3 is TGCGCCAGTTCGTCACGGCGGGAGCAGTACTTC.

This clone was seen only once. The V call is TRBV18, the J call TRBJ1-1, with 9 bases identical to TRBD1. Germline lookup yields CDR1 KGHSH and CDR2 LQKENI. This CDR3 contains 18 residues. V gave up 3 bases and J gave up 1 base; unmatched junction bases: 12. The CDR3 region has the DNA TGTGCCAGCTCACCCGTCCCGGGACAGGGTTCAGCGAACACTGAAGCTTTCTTT. This encodes CASSPVPGQGSANTEAFF.

The rearrangement joins TRBV4-1 to TRBJ2-1; 14 bases are shared with TRBD2. J was trimmed by 6 bases and V by 0 bases; bases with no gene match: 4. Germline assignment: CDR1 MGHRA and CDR2 YSYEKL. The CDR3 is 17 amino acids. Written as DNA, the CDR3 is TGCGCCAGCAGCCAAGAAGGGACTAGCGGGGGTTCCAATGAGCAGTTCTTC. This sequence encodes CASSQEGTSGGSNEQFF.

The J gene is TRBJ1-4, the V gene TRBV28; tentative D call: TRBD1 (5 bases). Germline CDR1 reads MDHEN; CDR2 reads SYDVKM. The CDR3 has 13 amino acids. The V and J ends lost 11 bases and 3 bases respectively, with 13 bases between them. The CDR3 sequence is CAGGTTANEKLFF. The DNA of the CDR3 is TGTGCCGGGGGGACTACTGCTAATGAAAAACTGTTTTTT. The whole variable domain, remainder taken from reference TRBV28 and TRBJ1-4, is DVKVTQSSRYLVKRTGEKVFLECVQDMDHENMFWYRQDPGLGLRLIYFSYDVKMKEKGDIPEGYSVSREKKERFSLILESASTNQTSMYLCAGGTTANEKLFFGSGTQLSVL.

The V gene is TRBV28, the J gene TRBJ1-6; weak D call: TRBD1 (5 bases). The length of the CDR3 is 15 residues. CDR1 MDHEN and CDR2 SYDVKM come from the germline V gene. The ends were cut back, 3 bases at V and 8 bases at J, with 14 bases in the middle. The CDR3 here is CASSLGGVGYSPLHF. CDR3 DNA sequence: TGTGCCAGCAGTTTGGGAGGGGTAGGGTATTCACCCCTCCACTTT.

The gene calls are TRBV4-1 and TRBJ2-5, with 7 bases identical to TRBD1. Looked up from germline, CDR1 is MGHRA and CDR2 is YSYEKL. V trimming: 5 bases; J trimming: 7 bases; junction bases outside the gene matches: 10. This CDR3 spans 14 amino acids. For the CDR3, the DNA is TGCGCCAGCAGCAAGACAGGGTTTGACGGGACCCAGTACTTC. Translation gives CASSKTGFDGTQYF.

This clone showed up just a few times. The rearrangement joins TRBV10-3 to TRBJ1-4; the D gene is possibly TRBD1 (6 bases). Germline assignment: CDR1 ENHRY and CDR2 SYGVKD. Trimming stripped 7 bases from V and 4 bases from J, with 10 bases between. This CDR3 region has 13 residues. CDR3 amino acids: CAITGQINEKLFF. DNA of the CDR3: TGTGCCATCACTGGACAGATTAATGAAAAACTGTTTTTT.

The chain couples TRBV5-5 to TRBJ2-3, with 9 nucleotides matching TRBD2. There are 17 residues in the CDR3. With V trimmed by 6 bases and J by 4 bases, 15 bases remained unmatched. Germline V lookup: CDR1 SGHKS, CDR2 YYEKEE (reference sequence). The CDR3 protein is CASTLRPAGGRSDTQYF. The DNA of the CDR3 is TGTGCCAGCACTCTTCGGCCGGCGGGGGGGCGTTCAGATACGCAGTATTTT.

The chain uses TRBV7-8 and TRBJ2-7; maybe TRBD2 (6 bases). In germline, CDR1 is SGHVS, CDR2 FQNEAQ. V was trimmed by 0 bases and J by 0 bases, leaving 15 bases between them. The CDR3 totals 17 residues. The CDR3 bases are TGTGCCAGCAGCTTAGCGGCTAAGGCGGGGCACTCCTACGAGCAGTACTTC. This translates into CASSLAAKAGHSYEQYF.

This clone was picked up one time. This chain connects TRBV7-9 to TRBJ1-3, with D possibly TRBD1 on 5 matching bases. CDR1 is SEHNR and CDR2 is FQNEAQ in the germline V gene (reference sequence). This CDR3 has 14 residues. V was shortened by 5 bases and J by 4 bases, with 12 bases between the two germline ends. CDR3 bases: TGTGCCAGCAGCGGGACTTCAAACGGAAACACCATATATTTT. This gives the protein CASSGTSNGNTIYF.

Turning to this clone: At one boundary the junction diverges from the germline segment, which might be a read error. The J gene is TRBJ2-7, the V gene TRBV2; weak D call: TRBD1 (6 bases). This CDR3 has 14 residues. Per the germline V gene, CDR1 is SNHLY and CDR2 is FYNNEI. CDR3 nucleotide sequence: TGTGCCAGCAGTGAAAACGGCTTGAGTAGGGGGTTGAACTTC. Its protein product is CASSENGLSRGLNF.

The gene calls are TRBV6-6 and TRBJ1-6; no reliable D call. CDR1 and CDR2 (germline): MNHNY, SVGAGI (reference sequence). CDR3 size: 15 residues. V was trimmed by 6 bases and J by 3 bases, leaving 12 bases between them. CDR3 amino acids: CASRETPYYNSPLHF. DNA of the CDR3: TGTGCCAGCAGAGAAACACCATACTATAATTCACCCCTCCACTTT.

The V gene is TRBV10-3, the J gene TRBJ1-1, with D possibly TRBD1 on 6 matching bases. Germline lookup yields CDR1 ENHRY and CDR2 SYGVKD. Trimming removed 4 bases from V and 4 bases from J, with 13 bases in between. CDR3 size: 14 residues. The CDR3 DNA sequence: TGTGCCATCAGTGGGCTGGGGGCAGGCACTGAAGCTTTCTTT. Translation: CAISGLGAGTEAFF.